This is a list of T cell receptor beta chains from one sample in a study of cytomegalovirus exposure and HLA in healthy donors. Here immunoSEQ multiplex PCR was the method, and the copy in TCRdb shows in-frame clones only, minus some. The sample includes some 150,000 clones. The sequencing input was PBMCs. The receptors here all came from a man between 40 and 49 years old in good health and CMV-seronegative. Each CDR3 is given with its conserved first and last residue. D genes are given only for firm matches.

TRBV11-1,TRBD2,TRBJ2-3,CASSLGTSGDASTDTQYF,TGTGCCAGCAGCTTAGGGACTAGCGGTGACGCTAGCACAGATACGCAGTATTTT
TRBV11-2,TRBD1,TRBJ1-3,CASGPGQGHSGNTIYF,TGTGCCAGCGGACCCGGACAGGGACACTCTGGAAACACCATATATTTT
TRBV5-1,-,TRBJ2-7,CASSLGVGGAYEQYF,TGCGCCAGCAGCTTGGGAGTAGGCGGCGCCTACGAGCAGTACTTC
TRBV4-1,TRBD1,TRBJ1-5,CASSQVFPGTGGQPQHF,TGCGCCAGCAGCCAAGTTTTCCCCGGGACAGGGGGGCAGCCCCAGCATTTT
TRBV7-2,-,TRBJ2-5,CASSLEDGVLETQYF,TGTGCCAGCAGCTTAGAGGACGGGGTATTAGAGACCCAGTACTTC
TRBV5-4,-,TRBJ2-1,CASSSQGSSYNEQFF,TGTGCCAGCAGCTCCCAGGGAAGCTCCTACAATGAGCAGTTCTTC
TRBV29-1,-,TRBJ2-1,CSVEDPFTGQGGKQFF,TGCAGCGTTGAAGACCCTTTCACCGGACAGGGAGGGAAGCAGTTCTTC
TRBV29-1,-,TRBJ1-3,CSVRVLSGNTIYF,TGCAGCGTTCGGGTGCTTTCTGGAAACACCATATATTTT
TRBV10-3,TRBD2,TRBJ2-2,CAISELPGLAGGPDTGELFF,TGTGCCATCAGTGAACTTCCGGGACTAGCGGGGGGGCCGGACACCGGGGAGCTGTTTTTT
TRBV13,TRBD2,TRBJ2-5,CASSPGLAGGLETQYF,TGTGCCAGCAGCCCCGGACTAGCGGGGGGTTTAGAGACCCAGTACTTC
TRBV6-5,-,TRBJ1-1,CASSYSTRDTEAFF,TGTGCCAGCAGTTACTCAACCAGGGACACTGAAGCTTTCTTT
TRBV18,TRBD1,TRBJ2-1,CASSLRTGDDEQFF,TGTGCCAGCTCGCTCCGGACAGGGGACGATGAGCAGTTCTTC
TRBV5-4,-,TRBJ2-7,CASSLDRGYEQYF,TGTGCCAGCAGCCTTGATAGGGGCTACGAGCAGTACTTC
TRBV2,-,TRBJ2-5,CASKIEETQYF,TGTGCCAGCAAGATTGAGGAGACCCAGTACTTC
TRBV14,-,TRBJ1-6,CASSLAGGDNSPLHF,TGTGCCAGCAGCCTCGCAGGCGGGGACAATTCACCCCTCCACTTT
TRBV2,TRBD1,TRBJ1-2,CASREGGGQGHGYTF,TGTGCCAGCAGAGAAGGGGGAGGACAGGGCCATGGCTACACCTTC
TRBV4-1,TRBD2,TRBJ2-1,CASSQEPSGGYNEQFF,TGCGCCAGCAGCCAAGAGCCTAGCGGGGGGTACAATGAGCAGTTCTTC
TRBV12-5,-,TRBJ1-2,CASAQLLTGSYGYTF,TGTGCTAGTGCCCAACTATTAACAGGAAGCTATGGCTACACCTTC
TRBV10-3,TRBD1,TRBJ1-2,CAITRTGNYGYTF,TGTGCCATCACCAGGACAGGGAACTATGGCTACACCTTC
TRBV10-3,-,TRBJ2-1,CATRTDYNEQFF,TGTGCCACCCGGACAGACTACAATGAGCAGTTCTTC
TRBV29-1,TRBD2,TRBJ2-5,CSVAGTSGGIQTQYF,TGCAGCGTTGCCGGGACTAGCGGGGGGATTCAGACCCAGTACTTC
TRBV4-3,-,TRBJ1-1,CASSHPAGGEGTEAFF,TGCGCCAGCAGCCATCCCGCGGGGGGTGAGGGGACTGAAGCTTTCTTT
TRBV19,TRBD1,TRBJ1-1,CASNSRTGLNTEAFF,TGTGCCAGTAACTCGCGGACAGGTTTGAACACTGAAGCTTTCTTT
TRBV4-3,-,TRBJ2-3,CASSQDWKQRGDTQYF,TGCGCCAGCAGCCAAGATTGGAAGCAGCGCGGAGATACGCAGTATTTT
TRBV7-6,-,TRBJ2-3,CASSSGLGGYTDTQYF,TGTGCCAGCAGCTCCGGACTAGGGGGGTACACAGATACGCAGTATTTT
TRBV7-3,-,TRBJ1-6,CASSHGVGTNSPLHF,TGTGCCAGCAGCCACGGAGTGGGGACAAATTCACCCCTCCACTTT
TRBV7-9,-,TRBJ1-4,CASSLGTRVGGKLFF,TGTGCCAGCAGCTTAGGGACGCGAGTGGGGGGAAAACTGTTTTTT